One T cell receptor (beta chain) is described in this entry. Its specificity is unknown. MiXCR, applied by TCRdb to the RT-PCR reads, yields one record per CDR3 protein. This table has a few thousand distinct CDR3 sequences, approximately 80% appearing once. The data stem from a study of yellow fever vaccine responses in identical twins. The CDR3 has 14 residues. The junction had 8 bases not matched to a gene; V was cut back by 7 bases and J by 7 bases. The V gene's germline CDR1 is MDHEN and CDR2 SYDVKM. Study findings and constraints: Among the twins, the vaccine T cell response reportedly seemed partly convergent and partly personalized.

The sample consisted of T cells from blood (PBMCs), unsorted or a sorted subset (not recorded which), taken before or after yellow fever vaccination (not recorded which). The chain employs TRBV28 and TRBJ2-3; 10 nucleotides align to TRBD2. The source of this sequence is a woman younger than 30 who received the yellow fever vaccine. The CDR3 sequence: CASTLAGLANTQYF. CDR3 bases: TGTGCCAGCACCCTTGCGGGACTAGCGAATACGCAGTATTTT. The full variable domain, completed using reference TRBV28 and TRBJ2-3, is DVKVTQSSRYLVKRTGEKVFLECVQDMDHENMFWYRQDPGLGLRLIYFSYDVKMKEKGDIPEGYSVSREKKERFSLILESASTNQTSMYLCASTLAGLANTQYFGPGTRLTVL.